This T cell receptor (beta chain) appears in the sequencing data of a study of blood T cell repertoires in COVID-19. Study-wide context: Whether acute or convalescent, the COVID-19 samples came from the United States, Italy and Spain. T cells, B-cell-depleted T cells, or PBMCs supplied cDNA or gDNA.

The Seattle site enrolled patients during active infection and followed them longitudinally. The CDR3 totals 16 residues. Trimming left V 0 bases short and J 6 bases short, with 15 bases between. The germline gives CDR1 LGHNA, CDR2 YSLEER. Authors' processing steps: Amplified reference gene primers provided the basis for estimating nucleated cell counts. Using immunoSEQ multiplex PCR, the repertoire was profiled, and TCRdb retains in-frame clones only, with some absent. That table gives V, J and clone size, and the DNA gave D and trimming. Of some 180,000 clones in the sample, roughly 83% were seen once.

This receptor was taken from a woman aged 40 to 55 with COVID-19, enrolled during active disease. V gene TRBV4-3 combines with J gene TRBJ2-1, with D perhaps TRBD1 (7 bases). Sequenced sample: peripheral blood. The CDR3 reads CASSQEVSRGANEQFF. The CDR3 DNA sequence: TGCGCCAGCAGCCAAGAGGTTTCCAGGGGGGCCAATGAGCAGTTCTTC.